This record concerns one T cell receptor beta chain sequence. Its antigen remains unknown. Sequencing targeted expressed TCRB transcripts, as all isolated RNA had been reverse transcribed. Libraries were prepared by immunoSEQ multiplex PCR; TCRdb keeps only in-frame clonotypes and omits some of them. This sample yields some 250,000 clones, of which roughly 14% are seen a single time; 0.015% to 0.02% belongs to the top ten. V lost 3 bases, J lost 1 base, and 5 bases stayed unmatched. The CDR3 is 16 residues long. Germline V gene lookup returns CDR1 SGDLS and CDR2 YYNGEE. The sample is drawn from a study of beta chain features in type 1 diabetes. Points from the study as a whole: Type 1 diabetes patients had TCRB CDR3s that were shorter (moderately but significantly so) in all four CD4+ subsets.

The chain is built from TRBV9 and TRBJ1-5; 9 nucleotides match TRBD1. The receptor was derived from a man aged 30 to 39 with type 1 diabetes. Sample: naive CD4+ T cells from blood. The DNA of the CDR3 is TGTGCCAGCAGCGCACAGGGGGCGACGAGCAATCAGCCCCAGCATTTT. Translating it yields CASSAQGATSNQPQHF.